This T cell receptor (beta chain) was recovered during a study of blood T cell repertoires in COVID-19. Study context: COVID-19 samples, acute and convalescent, were from the United States, Italy and Spain.

From germline, CDR1 is SGDLS and CDR2 YYNGEE. The CDR3 sequence is 17 residues long. V was pared by 4 bases and J by 4 bases, with 10 bases of the junction left unmatched. This clone has just one count. In the study's own analysis: The authors estimated nucleated cell counts from reference gene primer amplification. Measured with immunoSEQ multiplex PCR; TCRdb has only the in-frame clones, and not every one. That table supplies the V and J calls and clone size; D and trimming were determined from the DNA. The data contain some 80,000 clones, around 80% of them singletons. What was sequenced was peripheral blood. This rearrangement joins TRBV9 to TRBJ2-7; 14 nucleotides match TRBD2. The clonotype was recovered from a woman between 45 and 65 years old with acute or convalescent COVID-19. In DNA, the CDR3 is TGTGCCAGCAGCCTAGGGACTAGCGGGGGAACAGATTACGAGCAGTACTTC. This gives the protein CASSLGTSGGTDYEQYF.